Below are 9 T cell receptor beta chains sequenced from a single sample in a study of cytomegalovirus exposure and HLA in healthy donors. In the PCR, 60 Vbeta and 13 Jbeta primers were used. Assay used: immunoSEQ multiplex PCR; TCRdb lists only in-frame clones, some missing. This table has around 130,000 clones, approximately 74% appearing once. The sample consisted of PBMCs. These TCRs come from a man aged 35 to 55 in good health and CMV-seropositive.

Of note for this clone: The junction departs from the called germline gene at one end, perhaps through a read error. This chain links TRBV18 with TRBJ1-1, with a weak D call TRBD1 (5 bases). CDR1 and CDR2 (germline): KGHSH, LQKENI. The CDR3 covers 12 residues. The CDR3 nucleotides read TGTGCCAGCTCATCAGGGAACCCTGAAGCTTTCTTT. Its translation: CASSSGNPEAFF. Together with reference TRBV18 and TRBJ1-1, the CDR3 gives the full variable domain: NAGVMQNPRHLVRRRGQEARLRCSPMKGHSHVYWYRQLPEEGLKFMVYLQKENIIDESGMPKERFSAEFPKEGPSILRIQQVVRGDSAAYFCASSSGNPEAFFGQGTRLTVV.

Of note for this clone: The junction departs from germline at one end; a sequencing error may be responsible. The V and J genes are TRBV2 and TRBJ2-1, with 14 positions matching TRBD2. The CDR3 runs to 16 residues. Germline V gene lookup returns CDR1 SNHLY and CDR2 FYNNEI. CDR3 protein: CASSLGLAGGYDEQFF. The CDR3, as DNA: TGTGCCAGCAGTCTCGGACTAGCGGGGGGCTACGATGAGCAGTTCTTC. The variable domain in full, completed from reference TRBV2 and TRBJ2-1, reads EPEVTQTPSHQVTQMGQEVILRCVPISNHLYFYWYRQILGQKVEFLVSFYNNEISEKSEIFDDQFSVERPDGSNFTLKIRSTKLEDSAMYFCASSLGLAGGYDEQFFGPGTRLTVL.

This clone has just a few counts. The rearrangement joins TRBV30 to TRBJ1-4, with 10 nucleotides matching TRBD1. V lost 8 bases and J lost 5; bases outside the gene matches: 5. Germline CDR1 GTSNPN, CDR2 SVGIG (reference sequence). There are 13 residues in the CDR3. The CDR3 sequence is CAHQGQGNEKLFF. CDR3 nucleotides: TGTGCCCACCAGGGACAGGGGAATGAAAAACTGTTTTTT.

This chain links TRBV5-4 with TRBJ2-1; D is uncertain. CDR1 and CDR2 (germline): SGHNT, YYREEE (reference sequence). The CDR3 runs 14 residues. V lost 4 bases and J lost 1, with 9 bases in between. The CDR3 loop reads CASSRSVSYNEQFF. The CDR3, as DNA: TGTGCCAGCAGCCGGAGTGTTTCCTACAATGAGCAGTTCTTC.

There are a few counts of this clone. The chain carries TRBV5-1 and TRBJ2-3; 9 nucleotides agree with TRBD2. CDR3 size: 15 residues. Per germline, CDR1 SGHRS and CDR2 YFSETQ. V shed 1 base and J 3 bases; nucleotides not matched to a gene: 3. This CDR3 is CASSLSRGGTDTQYF. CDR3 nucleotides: TGCGCCAGCAGCTTGTCGCGGGGGGGTACAGATACGCAGTATTTT. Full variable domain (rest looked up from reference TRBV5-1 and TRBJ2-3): KAGVTQTPRYLIKTRGQQVTLSCSPISGHRSVSWYQQTPGQGLQFLFEYFSETQRNKGNFPGRFSGRQFSNSRSEMNVSTLELGDSALYLCASSLSRGGTDTQYFGPGTRLTVL.

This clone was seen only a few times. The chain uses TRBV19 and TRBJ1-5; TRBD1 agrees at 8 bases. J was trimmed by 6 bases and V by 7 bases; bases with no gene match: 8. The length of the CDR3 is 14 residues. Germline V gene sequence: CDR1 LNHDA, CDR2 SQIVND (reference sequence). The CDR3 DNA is TGTGCCAGTACCACACAGGGGGATGGTCAGCCCCAGCATTTT. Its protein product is CASTTQGDGQPQHF.

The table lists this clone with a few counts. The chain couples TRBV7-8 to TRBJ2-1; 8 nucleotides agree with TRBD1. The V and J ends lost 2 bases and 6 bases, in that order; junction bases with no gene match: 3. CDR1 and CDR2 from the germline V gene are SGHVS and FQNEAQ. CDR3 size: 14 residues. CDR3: CASSLRTGGNEQFF. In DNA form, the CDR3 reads TGTGCCAGCAGCTTAAGAACAGGGGGCAATGAGCAGTTCTTC.

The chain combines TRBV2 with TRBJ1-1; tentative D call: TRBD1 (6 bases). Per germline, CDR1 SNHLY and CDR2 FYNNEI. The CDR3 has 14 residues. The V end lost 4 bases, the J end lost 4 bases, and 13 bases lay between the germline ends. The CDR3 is CASSVGGASTEAFF. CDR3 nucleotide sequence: TGTGCCAGCAGTGTCGGGGGGGCCAGCACTGAAGCTTTCTTT. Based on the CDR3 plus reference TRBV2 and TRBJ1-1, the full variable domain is EPEVTQTPSHQVTQMGQEVILRCVPISNHLYFYWYRQILGQKVEFLVSFYNNEISEKSEIFDDQFSVERPDGSNFTLKIRSTKLEDSAMYFCASSVGGASTEAFFGQGTRLTVV.

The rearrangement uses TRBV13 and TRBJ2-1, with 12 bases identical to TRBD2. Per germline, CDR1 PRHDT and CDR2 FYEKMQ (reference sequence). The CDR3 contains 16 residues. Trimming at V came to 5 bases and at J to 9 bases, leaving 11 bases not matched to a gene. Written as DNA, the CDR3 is TGTGCCAGCAGCCAGCTTCTAGCGGGAGGGCCGGGTGAGCAGTTCTTC. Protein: CASSQLLAGGPGEQFF.